This T cell receptor beta chain was obtained from a study of blood T cell repertoires in COVID-19. Only a few counts were recorded for this clone. The CDR3 runs 14 residues. Germline-derived CDR1 and CDR2 are SGHNT and YYREEE (reference sequence). The germline V and J ends were trimmed by 3 bases and 10 bases, with 19 bases remaining between them. Only in-frame clones appear in the TCRdb table, and some are missing; sequencing was by immunoSEQ multiplex PCR. Of more than 150,000 clones in the sample, around 80% were seen once. The chain has TRBV5-4 and TRBJ1-1; D is perhaps TRBD1 (5 bases). Sample: peripheral blood. The TCR sequence derives from a man aged 45-65 years who had recovered from COVID-19. CDR3 DNA sequence: TGTGCCAGCAGCTCCCCTGGAGGGAGGGGTACAGCTTTCTTT. It translates to CASSSPGGRGTAFF.